This T cell receptor beta chain was captured in a study of CD8 T cells in ankylosing spondylitis. As the method for making TCR beta libraries, quantitative 5'-RACE with molecular barcodes was used. TCRdb passed the 5' RACE reads through MiXCR, listing each CDR3 protein once. The sample has about 250,000 distinct CDR3 sequences; under 12% are singletons. This clonotype has at least ten counts. Antigen unknown. Study-level points and caveats: Clones linked to disease were reported to show significant enrichment in matched ankylosing spondylitis synovial fluid. Ankylosing spondylitis blood seemed to carry a telltale TCR beta motif made of several highly homologous variants. Reactive arthritis synovial fluid and blood previously showed some of these motif variants.

This CDR3 spans 14 amino acids. The V end lost 3 bases, the J end lost 3 bases, and 15 bases lay between the germline ends. Germline V lookup: CDR1 DFQATT, CDR2 SNEGSKA (reference sequence). Material for sequencing was blood, either unsorted or a sorted T cell fraction (not recorded which). The receptor's source is a male donor with ankylosing spondylitis or in good health (not recorded which). The chain uses TRBV20-1 and TRBJ2-7; D perhaps matches TRBD2 (6 bases). CDR3: CSARRDQGHYEQYF. In DNA, the CDR3 is TGCAGTGCTAGGCGGGACCAAGGCCACTACGAGCAGTACTTC.